This T cell receptor beta chain is drawn from a study of long-term antiretroviral therapy in people with HIV. The study's findings and limits: Increased diversity was seen after ART, yet it remained lower than in transplant donor controls.

Going into DNA extraction, samples held roughly 0.95-11 million cryopreserved PBMC. Running of the v3.0 immunoSEQ assay took place at survey level. Assay used: immunoSEQ multiplex PCR; TCRdb lists only in-frame clones, some missing. Of around 26,000 clones in the sample, 85% to 90% were seen once. Between the trimmed V and J ends, which lost 7 bases and 4 bases, there was a span of 19 bases. The CDR3 covers 15 residues. In germline, CDR1 is SGHAT, CDR2 FQNNGV. On this clone: As yet, its antigen is unknown.

The sequence was collected from a man aged 35 to 55 with HIV. The sequences come from unsorted PBMCs, collected 2.7 years after starting antiretroviral therapy. The V and J genes are TRBV11-2 and TRBJ1-2; no firm D call. CDR3 DNA sequence: TGTGCCAGCAACAACTTCCCCCCCAGAGGCTATGGCTACACCTTC. This encodes CASNNFPPRGYGYTF.